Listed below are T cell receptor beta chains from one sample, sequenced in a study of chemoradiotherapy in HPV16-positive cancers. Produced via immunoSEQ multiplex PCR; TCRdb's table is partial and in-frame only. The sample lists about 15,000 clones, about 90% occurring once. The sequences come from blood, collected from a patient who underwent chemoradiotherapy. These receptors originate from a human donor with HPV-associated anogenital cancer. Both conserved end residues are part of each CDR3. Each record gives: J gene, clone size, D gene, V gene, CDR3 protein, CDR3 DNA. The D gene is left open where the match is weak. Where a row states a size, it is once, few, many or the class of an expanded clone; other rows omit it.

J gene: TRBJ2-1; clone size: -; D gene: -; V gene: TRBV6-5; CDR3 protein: CASRIDSSYNEQFF; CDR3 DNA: TGTGCCAGCAGAATCGACAGCTCCTACAATGAGCAGTTCTTC
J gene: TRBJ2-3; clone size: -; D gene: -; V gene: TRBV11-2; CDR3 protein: CASSSQVTDTQYF; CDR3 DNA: TGTGCCAGCAGCTCACAGGTCACAGATACGCAGTATTTT
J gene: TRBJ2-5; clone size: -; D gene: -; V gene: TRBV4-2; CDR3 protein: CASSQDLTSGPETQYF; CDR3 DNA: TGTGCCAGCAGCCAAGATCTGACCTCTGGGCCCGAGACCCAGTACTTC
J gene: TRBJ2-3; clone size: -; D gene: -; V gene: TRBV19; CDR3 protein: CASSPPWDTDTQYF; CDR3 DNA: TGCGCCAGTAGTCCTCCGTGGGACACAGATACGCAGTATTTT
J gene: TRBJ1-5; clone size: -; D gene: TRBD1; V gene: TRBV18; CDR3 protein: CASSTGVGQPQHF; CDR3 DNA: TGTGCCAGTTCAACAGGGGTTGGTCAGCCCCAGCATTTT
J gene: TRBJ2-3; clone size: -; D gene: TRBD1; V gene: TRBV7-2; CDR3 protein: CASTFAPRDRGPDTQYF; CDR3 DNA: TGTGCCAGCACCTTCGCCCCCCGGGACAGGGGTCCAGATACGCAGTATTTT
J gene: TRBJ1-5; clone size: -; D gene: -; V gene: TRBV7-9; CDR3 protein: CASSMGGGQPQHF; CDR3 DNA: TGTGCCAGCAGTATGGGGGGAGGTCAGCCCCAGCATTTT
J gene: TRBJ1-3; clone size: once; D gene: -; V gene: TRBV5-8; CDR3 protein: CASSSSSGNTIYF; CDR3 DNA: TGTGCCAGCAGCTCTAGCTCTGGAAACACCATATATTTT
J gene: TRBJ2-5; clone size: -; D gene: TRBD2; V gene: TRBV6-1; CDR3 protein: CASSISGLEETQYF; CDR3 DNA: TGTGCCAGCAGTATATCGGGACTAGAAGAGACCCAGTACTTC
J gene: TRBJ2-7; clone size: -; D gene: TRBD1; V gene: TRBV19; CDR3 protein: CASSRTGGSYEQYF; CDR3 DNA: TGTGCCAGTAGTAGGACAGGGGGCTCCTACGAGCAGTACTTC
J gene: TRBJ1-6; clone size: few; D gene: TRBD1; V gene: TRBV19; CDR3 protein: CASSMTGITYNSPLHF; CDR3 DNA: TGTGCCAGTAGTATGACAGGGATAACCTATAATTCACCCCTCCACTTT
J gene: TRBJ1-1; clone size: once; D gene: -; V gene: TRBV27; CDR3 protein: CASSFRTGGGFAEAFF; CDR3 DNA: TGTGCCAGCAGTTTCCGAACCGGGGGCGGGTTCGCTGAAGCTTTCTTT
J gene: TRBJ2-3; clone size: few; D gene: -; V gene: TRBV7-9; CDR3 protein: CASSTRAGTEMSDTQYF; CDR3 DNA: TGTGCCAGCAGCACTAGAGCCGGGACGGAGATGTCGGATACGCAGTATTTT
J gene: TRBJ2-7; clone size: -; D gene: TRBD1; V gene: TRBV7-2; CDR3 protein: CASSLAGTGVHEQYF; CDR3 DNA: TGTGCCAGCAGCTTAGCGGGGACAGGGGTACACGAGCAGTACTTC
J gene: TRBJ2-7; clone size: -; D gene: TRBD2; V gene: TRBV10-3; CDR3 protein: CAISGLASSYEQYF; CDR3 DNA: TGTGCCATCAGCGGACTAGCGAGCTCCTACGAGCAGTACTTC
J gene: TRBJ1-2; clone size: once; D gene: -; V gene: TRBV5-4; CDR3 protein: CASSVPRWDGYTF; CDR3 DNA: TGTGCCAGCAGCGTCCCCCGGTGGGATGGCTACACCTTC
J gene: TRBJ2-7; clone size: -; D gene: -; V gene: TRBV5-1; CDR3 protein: CASSRTGYEQYF; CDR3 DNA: TGCGCCAGCAGCCGAACAGGGTACGAGCAGTACTTC
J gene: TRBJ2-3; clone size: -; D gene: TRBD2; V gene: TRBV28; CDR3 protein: CASSTIAGAVPDTQYF; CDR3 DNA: TGTGCCAGCAGTACGATAGCGGGGGCAGTTCCAGATACGCAGTATTTT
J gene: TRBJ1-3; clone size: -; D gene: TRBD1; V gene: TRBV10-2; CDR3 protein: CASRTGPAGNTIYF; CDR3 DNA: TGCGCCAGCAGGACAGGGCCGGCGGGAAACACCATATATTTT
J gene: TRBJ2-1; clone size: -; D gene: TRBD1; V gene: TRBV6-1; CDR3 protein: CASSARGLSYNEQFF; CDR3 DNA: TGTGCCAGCAGTGCCAGGGGGCTCTCCTACAATGAGCAGTTCTTC
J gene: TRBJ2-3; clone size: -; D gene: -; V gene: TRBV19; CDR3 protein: CASSPPWDTDTQYF; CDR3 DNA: TGTGCCAGTAGTCCTCCGTGGGACACAGATACGCAGTATTTT
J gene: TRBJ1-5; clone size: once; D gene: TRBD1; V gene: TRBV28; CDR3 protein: CASRGLTGGRNQPQHF; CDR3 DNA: TGTGCCAGCAGGGGCCTGACAGGGGGACGTAATCAGCCCCAGCATTTT
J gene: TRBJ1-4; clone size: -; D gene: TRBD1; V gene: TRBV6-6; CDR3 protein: CASSQTGTGGEKLFF; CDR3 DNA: TGTGCCAGCAGTCAAACCGGGACAGGGGGAGAAAAACTGTTTTTT
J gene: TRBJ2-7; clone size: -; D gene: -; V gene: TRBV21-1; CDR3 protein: CASSKSGRLAGVYEQYF; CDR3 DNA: TGTGCCAGCAGCAAATCAGGTCGGCTAGCGGGGGTCTACGAGCAGTACTTC
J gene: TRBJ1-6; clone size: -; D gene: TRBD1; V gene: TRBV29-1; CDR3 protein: CSVRTGSSYNSPLHF; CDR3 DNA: TGCAGCGTCCGGACAGGCAGCTCCTATAATTCACCCCTCCACTTT
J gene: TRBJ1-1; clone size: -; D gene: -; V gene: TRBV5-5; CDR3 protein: CASSLISNTEAFF; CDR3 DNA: TGTGCCAGCAGCTTAATTAGTAACACTGAAGCTTTCTTT
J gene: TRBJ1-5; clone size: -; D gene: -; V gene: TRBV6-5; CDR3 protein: CASSYSMNQPQHF; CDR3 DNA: TGTGCCAGCAGTTACTCGATGAATCAGCCCCAGCATTTT